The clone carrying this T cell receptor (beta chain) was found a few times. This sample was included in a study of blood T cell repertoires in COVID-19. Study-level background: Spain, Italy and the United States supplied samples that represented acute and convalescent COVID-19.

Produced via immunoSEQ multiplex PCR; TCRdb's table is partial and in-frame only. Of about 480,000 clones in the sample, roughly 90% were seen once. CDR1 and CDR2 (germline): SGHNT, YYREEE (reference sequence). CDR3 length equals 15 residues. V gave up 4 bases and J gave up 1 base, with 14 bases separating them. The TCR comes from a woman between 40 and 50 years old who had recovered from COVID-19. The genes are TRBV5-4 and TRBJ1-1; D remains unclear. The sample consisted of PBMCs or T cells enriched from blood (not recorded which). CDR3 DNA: TGTGCCAGCAGCGCCAACGGGGTTGCGAACACTGAAGCTTTCTTT. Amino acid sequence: CASSANGVANTEAFF.